One T cell receptor beta chain is described in this entry. The data belong to a study of shared clonotypes between healthy human individuals. With V trimmed by 6 bases and J by 5 bases, 6 bases remained unmatched. The germline V gene has CDR1 SNHLY and CDR2 FYNNEI. The CDR3 runs 15 residues. Sequenced by immunoSEQ multiplex PCR; TCRdb stores in-frame clones only, minus some. This table has about 980,000 clones, around three quarters appearing once. This clonotype was obtained from a young man in good health. The sample consisted of memory CD4+ T cells sorted from blood. The subset was: CD45RA-negative fraction. The chain recombines TRBV2 with TRBJ2-3; 12 nucleotides match TRBD2. The CDR3 coding sequence is TGTGCCAGCAGGCGGACTAGCGGGATTAGAGATACGCAGTATTTT. Its protein is CASRRTSGIRDTQYF. Supplemented by reference TRBV2 and TRBJ2-3, the full variable domain reads EPEVTQTPSHQVTQMGQEVILRCVPISNHLYFYWYRQILGQKVEFLVSFYNNEISEKSEIFDDQFSVERPDGSNFTLKIRSTKLEDSAMYFCASRRTSGIRDTQYFGPGTRLTVL.